These 28 T cell receptor beta chains were sequenced from one sample in a study of post-analysis software for immune sequencing data. Study-level findings and limits: About 5 TRBV segments (TRBV5-6, TRBV5-1 and TRBV20-1 among them) occurred more frequently in patients than in controls.

Prepared TCR beta cDNA libraries contained unique molecular identifiers. TCRdb reprocessed the PCR reads via MiXCR and lists one record per CDR3 protein. The sample consists of 350,000 to 500,000 distinct CDR3 sequences, 30% to 45% of them appearing once. Their antigens are not known. The sample consisted of blood. These receptors were obtained from a girl aged 2 to 10 with multiple sclerosis.

The J gene is TRBJ2-7, the V gene TRBV3-1, with TRBD1 matching 9 bases. This CDR3 region has 14 residues. After removal of 0 bases from V and 5 bases from J, the junction contained 2 bases not matched to a gene. Germline V gene sequence: CDR1 LGHDT, CDR2 YNNKEL (reference sequence). DNA for the CDR3: TGTGCCAGCAGCCAAGAGGGACAGGGAGACGAGCAGTACTTC. This codes for CASSQEGQGDEQYF.

The V call is TRBV29-1, the J call TRBJ1-2, with 7 nucleotides matching TRBD1. This CDR3 is built from 13 residues. V trimming: 7 bases; J trimming: 5 bases; junction bases outside the gene matches: 10. CDR1 is SQVTM and CDR2 is ANQGSEA in the germline V gene. The CDR3 bases are TGCAGCGCACCGAGGGACAGTTCGTATGGCTACACCTTC. Its protein is CSAPRDSSYGYTF. The entire variable domain, with the rest obtained from reference TRBV29-1 and TRBJ1-2, is as follows: SAVISQKPSRDICQRGTSLTIQCQVDSQVTMMFWYRQQPGQSLTLIATANQGSEATYESGFVIDKFPISRPNLTFSTLTVSNMSPEDSSIYLCSAPRDSSYGYTFGSGTRLTVV.

This clonotype was detected only a few times. This rearrangement joins TRBV28 to TRBJ2-7; TRBD2 agrees at 10 bases. The junction had 6 bases not matched to a gene; V was cut back by 8 bases and J by 2 bases. The CDR3 sequence is 14 residues long. Per germline, CDR1 MDHEN and CDR2 SYDVKM. The CDR3 protein is CASGIAGGTYEQYF. CDR3 nucleotides: TGTGCCAGCGGGATAGCGGGGGGCACCTACGAGCAGTACTTC.

Only a few counts were recorded for this clonotype. The J gene is TRBJ2-7, the V gene TRBV5-1, with D perhaps being TRBD1 or TRBD2 (5 bases each). Per germline, CDR1 SGHRS and CDR2 YFSETQ. This CDR3 contains 14 residues. V lost 4 bases and J 3 bases, leaving 14 bases between the germline ends. This CDR3 is CASSESEGIYEQYF. The CDR3 DNA reads TGCGCCAGCAGCGAGAGTGAGGGGATCTACGAGCAGTACTTC. Full variable domain (outside the CDR3, taken from reference TRBV5-1 and TRBJ2-7): KAGVTQTPRYLIKTRGQQVTLSCSPISGHRSVSWYQQTPGQGLQFLFEYFSETQRNKGNFPGRFSGRQFSNSRSEMNVSTLELGDSALYLCASSESEGIYEQYFGPGTRLTVT.

The rearrangement joins TRBV7-3 to TRBJ2-7, with D maybe TRBD1 (5 bases). The CDR3 runs 13 residues. V lost 5 bases and J 6 bases, leaving 14 bases between the germline ends. In germline, CDR1 is SGHTA, CDR2 FQGTGA. The CDR3: CASSIDRNREQYF. The CDR3 DNA reads as TGTGCCAGCAGCATCGACAGAAACCGCGAGCAGTACTTC.

There are a few counts of this clonotype. This chain uses TRBV5-1 with TRBJ1-2; D not certain. Per the germline V gene, CDR1 is SGHRS and CDR2 is YFSETQ. This CDR3 region has 13 residues. V shed 0 bases and J shed 10 bases, with 13 bases lying between them. The CDR3 DNA is TGCGCCAGCAGCTTGGTTGGACGCCCAGACTACACCTTC. It yields the protein CASSLVGRPDYTF.

Written as DNA, the CDR3 is TGTGCCAGCAGGGCGGGAGCTAACTATGGCTACACCTTC. Its protein is CASRAGANYGYTF. The rearrangement links TRBV12-3 or TRBV12-4 to TRBJ1-2; no clear D. The CDR3 is 13 residues long. V gave up 6 bases and J gave up 0 bases, with 8 bases separating them.

The CDR3 region is CASSLLGQGAFSGANVLTF. The CDR3 coding sequence is TGTGCCAGCAGTTTATTGGGACAGGGGGCCTTCTCTGGGGCCAACGTCCTGACTTTC. This sequence joins TRBV12-3 or TRBV12-4 and TRBJ2-6, with 12 bases that match TRBD1. This CDR3 comprises 19 residues. V was clipped by 2 bases and J by 0 bases; unmatched bases: 5.

This chain connects TRBV27 to TRBJ2-4; the match to TRBD1 covers 8 bases. Germline V gene data show CDR1 as MNHEY and CDR2 as SMNVEV (reference sequence). This CDR3 contains 17 residues. Unmatched junction bases numbered 9, after V lost 5 bases and J lost 0 bases. For the CDR3, the DNA is TGTGCCAGCAGTCTTAACCCGGACAGGGCAGCCAAAAACATTCAGTACTTC. It is translated as CASSLNPDRAAKNIQYF.

This clonotype turned up a few times. The rearrangement joins TRBV11-2 to TRBJ2-4; D remains unclear. The CDR3 consists of 16 residues. Trimming took 1 base from V and 4 from J, leaving 14 bases between them. Germline lookup yields CDR1 SGHAT and CDR2 FQNNGV. The CDR3 DNA follows: TGTGCCAGCAGCTTAGCCATGGATATGGGTAAAAACATTCAGTACTTC. Its protein product is CASSLAMDMGKNIQYF.

The chain employs TRBV20-1 and TRBJ2-1, with 9 positions matching TRBD1. CDR3 length: 14 residues. The V gene end was trimmed by 5 bases and the J gene end by 7 bases; junction bases not matched to a gene: 9. In germline, CDR1 is DFQATT, CDR2 SNEGSKA (reference sequence). Here the CDR3 reads CSAYPGQGRNEQFF. The CDR3 DNA reads TGCAGTGCTTACCCGGGACAGGGTAGGAATGAGCAGTTCTTC.

This rearrangement joins TRBV7-6 to TRBJ2-1, with 9 bases aligning to TRBD2. Germline V gene sequence: CDR1 SGHVS, CDR2 FNYEAQ. The CDR3 spans 16 residues. V gave up 5 bases and J gave up 1 base; unmatched junction bases: 6. The CDR3 reads CASSRAGGNSYNEQFF. Here the CDR3 DNA reads TGTGCCAGCAGCCGGGCGGGGGGGAATTCCTACAATGAGCAGTTCTTC.

This clonotype was recorded a few times. The chain has TRBV7-8 and TRBJ1-5, with TRBD1 identical over 9 bases. CDR3 length: 16 amino acids. Trimming at V came to 0 bases and at J to 7 bases, leaving 7 bases not matched to a gene. Germline loops: CDR1 SGHVS, CDR2 FQNEAQ. CDR3 in amino acids: CASSLARWDREQPQHF. Here the CDR3 DNA reads TGTGCCAGCAGCTTAGCGAGATGGGACAGGGAACAGCCCCAGCATTTT.

This chain uses TRBV7-2 with TRBJ2-7, with 7 nucleotides matching TRBD2. CDR3 length: 14 residues. V lost 2 bases to trimming and J lost 9 bases; unmatched junction nucleotides: 10. Germline loops: CDR1 SGHTA, CDR2 FQGNSA. CDR3 residues: CASSLLAGEVRQYF. As DNA, the CDR3 is TGTGCCAGCAGCTTATTGGCGGGAGAGGTACGGCAGTACTTC.

This clonotype was detected a few times. The chain uses TRBV20-1 and TRBJ1-1; D perhaps matches TRBD1 (5 bases). V was cut by 5 bases and J by 5 bases, with 12 bases left in between. Per the germline V gene, CDR1 is DFQATT and CDR2 is SNEGSKA (reference sequence). CDR3 length: 12 residues. CDR3 bases: TGCAGTGCTGTCTGGGGGGTAACTGAAGCTTTCTTT. It yields the protein CSAVWGVTEAFF.

The CDR3 DNA follows: TGTGCCAGCAGTTTAAGTGGTATCGATGAGCAGTTCTTC. It is translated as CASSLSGIDEQFF. The J gene is TRBJ2-1, the V gene TRBV27; D gene ambiguous. Germline values: CDR1 MNHEY, CDR2 SMNVEV (reference sequence). The CDR3 length is 13 residues. Trimming stripped 2 bases from V and 8 bases from J, with 10 bases between.

There are a few counts of this clonotype. The chain is built from TRBV9 and TRBJ1-4, with D perhaps TRBD1 (5 bases). The V end lost 0 bases, the J end lost 1 base, and 10 bases lay between the germline ends. Germline CDR1 reads SGDLS; CDR2 reads YYNGEE. The CDR3 runs 16 residues. The CDR3 nucleotides are TGTGCCAGCAGCGTAGGAACAGGAAGAACTAATGAAAAACTGTTTTTT. As protein: CASSVGTGRTNEKLFF.

V and J are TRBV7-9 and TRBJ2-5; the match to TRBD2 covers 7 bases. The length of the CDR3 is 14 residues. V was pared by 0 bases and J by 11 bases, with 9 bases of the junction left unmatched. From germline, CDR1 is SEHNR and CDR2 FQNEAQ (reference sequence). The CDR3 sequence: CASSLAVAGALQYF. The CDR3 nucleotides are TGTGCCAGCAGCTTAGCAGTAGCGGGCGCCTTGCAGTACTTC.

J is TRBJ2-1 and V is TRBV7-6; 7 bases are a match to TRBD2. Germline CDR1 reads SGHVS; CDR2 reads FNYEAQ. The V gene end was trimmed by 0 bases and the J gene end by 2 bases; junction bases not matched to a gene: 7. CDR3 size: 17 residues. The CDR3: CASSLANGGNPYNEQFF. The CDR3 DNA is TGTGCCAGCAGCTTAGCGAACGGGGGGAATCCCTACAATGAGCAGTTCTTC.

The V gene is TRBV5-1, the J gene TRBJ2-4, with 9 bases matching TRBD1. The J call is doubtful: the DNA matches TRBJ2-7 better. Per germline, CDR1 SGHRS and CDR2 YFSETQ. The CDR3 contains 14 residues. CDR3 sequence (DNA): TGCGCCAGCAGCTCGACAGGGGGAATATACGAGCAGTACTTC. Protein: CASSSTGGIYEQYF.

The chain couples TRBV7-9 to TRBJ1-4, with D unresolved. The CDR3 spans 16 residues. Germline CDR1 reads SEHNR; CDR2 reads FQNEAQ (reference sequence). V lost 1 base and J 5 bases, leaving 14 bases between the germline ends. The CDR3 is CASSLGQTTANEKLFF. CDR3 in DNA: TGTGCCAGCAGCTTAGGGCAAACTACAGCGAATGAAAAACTGTTTTTT.

As regards this clonotype: A read error may be the cause here, since a much bigger clone is one base away. This chain uses TRBV20-1 with TRBJ1-2; D gene unclear. The CDR3 is made up of 12 amino acids. V was shortened by 8 bases and J by 6 bases, with 16 bases between the two germline ends. Germline assignment: CDR1 DFQATT and CDR2 SNEGSKA (reference sequence). The CDR3 region is CSTIESSNGYTF. Written as DNA, the CDR3 is TGCAGTACTATTGAGTCTTCAAATGGCTACACCTTC.

The chain uses TRBV29-1 and TRBJ2-3, with 12 bases aligning to TRBD2. This CDR3 region has 15 residues. From germline, CDR1 is SQVTM and CDR2 ANQGSEA. Unmatched junction bases numbered 6, after V lost 3 bases and J lost 5 bases. CDR3 region: CSVDTSGRSGDTQYF. The CDR3 DNA reads TGCAGCGTTGACACTAGCGGGAGGTCGGGAGATACGCAGTATTTT.

This clonotype was recorded at least ten times. The V and J genes are TRBV4-1 and TRBJ1-2, with unresolved D. Trimming took off 4 bases at V and 0 bases at J, with 15 bases between the two ends. Germline assignment: CDR1 MGHRA and CDR2 YSYEKL. This CDR3 comprises 16 residues. CDR3 sequence: CASSPMTTLSNYGYTF. DNA of the CDR3: TGCGCCAGCAGCCCAATGACCACACTTTCTAACTATGGCTACACCTTC.

This clonotype was seen only a few times. V usage is TRBV12-3 or TRBV12-4 and J usage is TRBJ2-7, with TRBD1 identical over 7 bases. V shed 6 bases and J 0 bases; nucleotides not matched to a gene: 11. The CDR3 loop spans 16 amino acids. The DNA of the CDR3 is TGTGCCAGCAGCAGAACAGGGGACGCGTTCTCCTACGAGCAGTACTTC. Translated: CASSRTGDAFSYEQYF.

About this clonotype itself: An end of the junction differs from the germline gene, which may be a read error. The V and J genes are TRBV6-5 and TRBJ2-3; D is ambiguous. This CDR3 is built from 13 residues. Germline loops: CDR1 MNHEY, CDR2 SVGAGI. CDR3 nucleotide sequence: TGTGCCAGCAGTTACTCGATGCCAGATACGCGGTATTTT. This sequence encodes CASSYSMPDTRYF.

V gene TRBV24-1 combines with J gene TRBJ2-3, with 8 bases matching TRBD2. Losses at the gene ends were 4 bases for V and 1 base for J; bases not matched to a gene: 6. This CDR3 spans 16 amino acids. CDR1 is KGHDR, CDR2 SFDVKD, per germline. CDR3 sequence reads: CATSDLSGSRTDTQYF. CDR3 bases: TGTGCCACCAGTGACTTGAGCGGGAGCCGCACAGATACGCAGTATTTT.

This clonotype has just a few counts. The rearrangement uses TRBV28 and TRBJ1-5; D not certain. There are 16 residues in the CDR3. Trimming left V 2 bases short and J 1 base short, with 12 bases between. CDR1 is MDHEN and CDR2 is SYDVKM in the germline V gene. CDR3 amino acids: CASSLIWVKSNQPQHF. The CDR3 DNA sequence: TGTGCCAGCAGTTTAATCTGGGTCAAGAGCAATCAGCCCCAGCATTTT.